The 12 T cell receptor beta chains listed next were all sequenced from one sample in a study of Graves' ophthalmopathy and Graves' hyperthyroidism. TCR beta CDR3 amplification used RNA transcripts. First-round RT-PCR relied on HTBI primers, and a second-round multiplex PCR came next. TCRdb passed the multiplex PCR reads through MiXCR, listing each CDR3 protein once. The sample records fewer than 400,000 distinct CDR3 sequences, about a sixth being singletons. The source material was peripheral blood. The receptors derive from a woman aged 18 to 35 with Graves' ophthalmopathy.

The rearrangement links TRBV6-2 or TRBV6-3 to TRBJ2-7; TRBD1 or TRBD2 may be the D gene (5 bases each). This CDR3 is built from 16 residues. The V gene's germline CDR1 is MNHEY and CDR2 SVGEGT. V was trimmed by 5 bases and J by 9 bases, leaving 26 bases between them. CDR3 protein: CASSTPGPPGFLVQYF. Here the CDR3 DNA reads TGTGCCAGCAGTACGCCGGGACCGCCGGGTTTTTTGGTGCAGTACTTC.

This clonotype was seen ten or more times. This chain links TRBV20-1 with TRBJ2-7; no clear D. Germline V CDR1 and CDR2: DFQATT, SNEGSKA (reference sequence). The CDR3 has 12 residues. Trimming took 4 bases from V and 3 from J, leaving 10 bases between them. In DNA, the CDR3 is TGCAGTGCTAAGGGCAGGAGCTACGAGCAGTACTTC. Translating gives CSAKGRSYEQYF.

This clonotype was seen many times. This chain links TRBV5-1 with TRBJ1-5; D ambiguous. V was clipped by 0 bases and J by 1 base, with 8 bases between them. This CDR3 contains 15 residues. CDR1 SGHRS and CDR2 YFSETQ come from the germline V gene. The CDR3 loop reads CASSLESGSNQPQHF. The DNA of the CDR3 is TGCGCCAGCAGCTTGGAGTCGGGAAGCAATCAGCCCCAGCATTTT.

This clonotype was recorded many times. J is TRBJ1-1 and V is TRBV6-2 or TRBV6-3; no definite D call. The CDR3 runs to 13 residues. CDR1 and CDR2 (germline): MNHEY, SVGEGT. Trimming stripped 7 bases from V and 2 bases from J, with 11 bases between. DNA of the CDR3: TGTGCCAGCACGGCCAGGCTTAACACTGAAGCTTTCTTT. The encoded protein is CASTARLNTEAFF.

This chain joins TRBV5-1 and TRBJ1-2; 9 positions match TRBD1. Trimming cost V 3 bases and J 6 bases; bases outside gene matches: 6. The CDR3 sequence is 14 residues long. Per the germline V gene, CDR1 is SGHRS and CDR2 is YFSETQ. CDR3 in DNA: TGCGCCAGCAGCTCCGGGACAGGGTACGATGGCTACACCTTC. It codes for CASSSGTGYDGYTF.

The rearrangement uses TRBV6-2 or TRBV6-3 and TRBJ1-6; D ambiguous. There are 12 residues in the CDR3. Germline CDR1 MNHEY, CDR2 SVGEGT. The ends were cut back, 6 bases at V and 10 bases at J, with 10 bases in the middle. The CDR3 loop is CASSELGSPLHF. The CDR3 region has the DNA TGTGCCAGCAGCGAACTGGGGTCACCCCTCCACTTT.

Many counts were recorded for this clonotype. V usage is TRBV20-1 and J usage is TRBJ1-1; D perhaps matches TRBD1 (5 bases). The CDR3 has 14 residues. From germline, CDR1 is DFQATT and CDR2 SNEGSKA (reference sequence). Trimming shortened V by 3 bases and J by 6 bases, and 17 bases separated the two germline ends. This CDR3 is CSASPDDSRAEAFF. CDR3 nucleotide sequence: TGCAGTGCTAGCCCTGATGACAGTCGGGCTGAAGCTTTCTTT.

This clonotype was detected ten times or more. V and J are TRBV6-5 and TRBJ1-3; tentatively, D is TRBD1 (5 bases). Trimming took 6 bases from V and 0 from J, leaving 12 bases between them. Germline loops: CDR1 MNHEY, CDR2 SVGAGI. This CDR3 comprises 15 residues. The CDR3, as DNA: TGTGCCAGCAGGGCGGGACTGCCCTCTGGAAACACCATATATTTT. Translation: CASRAGLPSGNTIYF.

The CDR3 nucleotides are TGTGCCAGCAGCTTAATTTCCACTGAAGCTTTCTTT. Its translation: CASSLISTEAFF. V is TRBV13 and J is TRBJ1-1; D uncertain. V lost 2 bases, J lost 4 bases, and 5 bases lay in between. Germline V gene lookup returns CDR1 PRHDT and CDR2 FYEKMQ (reference sequence). The CDR3 length is 12 residues. The full variable domain, with the rest looked up from reference TRBV13 and TRBJ1-1, is AAGVIQSPRHLIKEKRETATLKCYPIPRHDTVYWYQQGPGQDPQFLISFYEKMQSDKGSIPDRFSAQQFSDYHSELNMSSLELGDSALYFCASSLISTEAFFGQGTRLTVV.

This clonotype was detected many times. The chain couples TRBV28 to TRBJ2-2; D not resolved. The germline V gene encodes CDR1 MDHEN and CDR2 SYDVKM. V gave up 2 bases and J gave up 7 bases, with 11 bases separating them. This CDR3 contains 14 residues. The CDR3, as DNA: TGTGCCAGCAGTTTAAGGGCAGATATCGGGGAGCTGTTTTTT. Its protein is CASSLRADIGELFF.

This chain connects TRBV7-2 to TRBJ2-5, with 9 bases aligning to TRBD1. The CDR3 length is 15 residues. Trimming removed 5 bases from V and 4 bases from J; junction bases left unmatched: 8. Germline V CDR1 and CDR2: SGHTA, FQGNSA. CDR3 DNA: TGTGCCAGCAGCCAACAGGGGGCGTTTGGAGAGACCCAGTACTTC. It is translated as CASSQQGAFGETQYF.

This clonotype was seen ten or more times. The CDR3 coding sequence is TGTGCCAGCAGCGGGGGGATGCGGCAGCCCCAGCATTTT. Translated, it gives CASSGGMRQPQHF. V gene TRBV27 combines with J gene TRBJ1-5, with D possibly TRBD1 on 5 matching bases. This CDR3 has 13 residues. Trimming left V 6 bases short and J 7 bases short, with 13 bases between. Germline V gene lookup returns CDR1 MNHEY and CDR2 SMNVEV (reference sequence).